Below are 14 T cell receptor beta chains sequenced from a single sample in a study of blood T cell repertoires in COVID-19. Clones were read by immunoSEQ multiplex PCR, and TCRdb kept only the in-frame ones, dropping some. The repertoire holds approximately 190,000 clones, with around 80% as singletons. Material for sequencing was peripheral blood. The receptors here all came from a human donor in a cohort sampled during active COVID-19.

The count of this clone is one. CDR3 in amino acids: CASSNDIRNQPQHF. For the CDR3, the DNA is TGTGCCAGTAGCAACGACATCCGCAATCAGCCCCAGCATTTT. This rearrangement joins TRBV19 to TRBJ1-5; D gene uncertain. The germline gives CDR1 LNHDA, CDR2 SQIVND (reference sequence). V dropped 6 bases and J dropped 2 bases, with 11 bases sitting between them. The CDR3 loop spans 14 amino acids.

The J gene is TRBJ1-2, the V gene TRBV20-1; 10 bases map to TRBD1. The germline CDR1 and CDR2 sequences are DFQATT and SNEGSKA (reference sequence). V gave up 3 bases and J gave up 8 bases; unmatched junction bases: 12. The CDR3 sequence is 15 residues long. CDR3 residues: CSASRETGGAYGYTF. The CDR3 DNA follows: TGCAGTGCTAGTCGGGAGACAGGGGGCGCTTACGGCTACACCTTC.

The V call is TRBV27, the J call TRBJ2-1; tentative D call: TRBD1 (6 bases). Deletions cut 6 bases from V and 7 bases from J, with 10 bases between. Looked up from germline, CDR1 is MNHEY and CDR2 is SMNVEV (reference sequence). The CDR3 covers 12 residues. CDR3 DNA: TGTGCCAGCAGACCAGGGGTTAATGAGCAGTTCTTC. This translates into CASRPGVNEQFF.

The chain employs TRBV2 and TRBJ1-4, with a tentative D call TRBD1 (5 bases). Per the germline V gene, CDR1 is SNHLY and CDR2 is FYNNEI. V shed 6 bases and J shed 4 bases, with 15 bases lying between them. The CDR3 has 15 amino acids. The CDR3 is CASRQARGNNEKLFF. DNA of the CDR3: TGTGCCAGCAGACAAGCACGGGGGAATAATGAAAAACTGTTTTTT.

The genes are TRBV19 and TRBJ1-5; D is perhaps TRBD1 (6 bases). The CDR3 loop spans 17 amino acids. The germline gives CDR1 LNHDA, CDR2 SQIVND (reference sequence). Between the trimmed V and J ends, which lost 3 bases and 6 bases, there was a span of 21 bases. The CDR3: CASSMPRGGGKSQPQHF. The CDR3 coding sequence is TGTGCCAGTAGTATGCCCCGGGGGGGCGGGAAAAGTCAGCCCCAGCATTTT.

This clone was seen a single time. The V call is TRBV19, the J call TRBJ2-7; possibly TRBD2 for D (6 bases). The CDR3 sequence is 13 residues long. Trimming took off 2 bases at V and 6 bases at J, with 11 bases between the two ends. Germline V gene sequence: CDR1 LNHDA, CDR2 SQIVND (reference sequence). The CDR3 nucleotides read TGTGCCAGTAGTATAACTGGGGGAGGCGAGCAGTACTTC. Translated: CASSITGGGEQYF.

V and J are TRBV29-1 and TRBJ1-5, with D possibly matching TRBD1 (5 bases). From germline, CDR1 is SQVTM and CDR2 ANQGSEA. CDR3 length equals 14 residues. The germline V and J ends were trimmed by 6 bases and 6 bases, with 18 bases remaining between them. Here the CDR3 reads CSVGSGGVGQPQHF. Written as DNA, the CDR3 is TGCAGCGTGGGAAGCGGGGGGGTTGGTCAGCCCCAGCATTTT. Based on the CDR3 plus reference TRBV29-1 and TRBJ1-5, the full variable domain is SAVISQKPSRDICQRGTSLTIQCQVDSQVTMMFWYRQQPGQSLTLIATANQGSEATYESGFVIDKFPISRPNLTFSTLTVSNMSPEDSSIYLCSVGSGGVGQPQHFGDGTRLSIL.

This clone has ten or more counts. The chain links TRBV19 to TRBJ2-7; a possible D gene is TRBD1 (5 bases). Germline V lookup: CDR1 LNHDA, CDR2 SQIVND (reference sequence). Trimming left V 4 bases short and J 2 bases short, with 15 bases between. The CDR3 contains 15 residues. DNA for the CDR3: TGTGCCAGTAGTAGACAGTCTAATGTCCCCTACGAGCAGTACTTC. Its protein is CASSRQSNVPYEQYF.

The sample holds one count of this clone. This sequence joins TRBV19 and TRBJ2-1; 7 bases line up with TRBD1. Germline CDR1 LNHDA, CDR2 SQIVND (reference sequence). Trimming removed 4 bases from V and 0 bases from J; junction bases left unmatched: 12. The CDR3 covers 18 residues. CDR3 nucleotide sequence: TGTGCCAGTAGTACCCCGACAGGGATACGAACCTCCTACAATGAGCAGTTCTTC. Protein: CASSTPTGIRTSYNEQFF. Full variable domain (outside the CDR3, taken from reference TRBV19 and TRBJ2-1): DGGITQSPKYLFRKEGQNVTLSCEQNLNHDAMYWYRQDPGQGLRLIYYSQIVNDFQKGDIAEGYSVSREKKESFPLTVTSAQKNPTAFYLCASSTPTGIRTSYNEQFFGPGTRLTVL.

This chain joins TRBV19 and TRBJ1-5; D remains unclear. Trimming shortened V by 3 bases and J by 3 bases, and 12 bases separated the two germline ends. This CDR3 is built from 15 residues. Germline loops: CDR1 LNHDA, CDR2 SQIVND (reference sequence). The CDR3 reads CASSIAAEFNQPQHF. In DNA form, the CDR3 reads TGTGCCAGTAGTATCGCGGCGGAGTTCAATCAGCCCCAGCATTTT.

This rearrangement joins TRBV6-2 or TRBV6-3 to TRBJ2-3; 8 bases match TRBD2. CDR1 is MNHEY, CDR2 SVGEGT, per germline. The CDR3 spans 18 residues. V shed 2 bases and J 4 bases; nucleotides not matched to a gene: 14. The CDR3 DNA sequence: TGTGCCAGCAGTTACCTGGGGAAAGTAGCGGGATCGGCAGATACGCAGTATTTT. Protein: CASSYLGKVAGSADTQYF.

V usage is TRBV30 and J usage is TRBJ1-2, with 9 bases fitting TRBD1. Germline V gives CDR1 GTSNPN, CDR2 SVGIG (reference sequence). The CDR3 contains 12 residues. Trimming took 8 bases from V and 7 from J; bases not matched to a gene: 8. The CDR3 DNA sequence: TGTGCCCTCCAACAGGGGGCCCTTGGCTACACCTTC. Its translation: CALQQGALGYTF.

The chain is built from TRBV30 and TRBJ2-2; TRBD2 matches 7 bases. The V gene's germline CDR1 is GTSNPN and CDR2 SVGIG (reference sequence). The CDR3 has 11 amino acids. The CDR3 region has the DNA TGTGGATCGGGGGGTGCCGGGGAGCTGTTTTTT. This codes for CGSGGAGELFF.

The chain employs TRBV5-1 and TRBJ2-7, with D possibly being TRBD2 (6 bases). The CDR3 runs to 14 residues. V gave up 0 bases and J gave up 5 bases, with 12 bases separating them. CDR1 is SGHRS, CDR2 YFSETQ, per germline. For the CDR3, the DNA is TGCGCCAGCAGCTTGGGTGGGAGGTTAAACGAGCAGTACTTC. This encodes CASSLGGRLNEQYF.